This TCR beta chain came from a study of T cell changes during pregnancy in multiple sclerosis (dated by TCRdb to the late 2010s). In the study overall: Changes in the T cell repertoire over the course of pregnancy were examined in this study in women with multiple sclerosis.

Concerning this clone itself: Its antigen is not yet known. Base-call qualities are not available, and no considerably larger clone is one nucleotide away.

The cysteine opens and the phenylalanine closes a CDR3 of 14 amino acids. Just CDR3 DNA is preserved here, 42 bases in frame from base 1. The V end gives up 5 bases and the J end 5 bases, leaving 8 bases in the junction not matched to a gene. According to the germline V gene, CDR1 reads MNHEY and CDR2 reads SVGAGI. The library came from the immunoSEQ multiplex PCR assay. Drawn from immuneACCESS, this table holds only the in-frame rearrangements with V and J called that TCRdb kept. Clones are partly lost; checked studies trace under half to an unresolved V gene and leave the rest unexplained. The table for this sample lists approximately 50,000 clones; around 94% of them were counted only once. The biggest ten clones account for roughly 0.32% of the sample.

This receptor chain uses TRBV6-5 and TRBJ1-1, with 7 junctional bases fitting TRBD1. Sequencing was performed on CD4+ T cells from peripheral blood mononuclear cells, taken in the third trimester of pregnancy. The TCR comes from a female donor with multiple sclerosis, enrolled in a pregnancy study. The sequence in DNA is TGTGCCAGCAGTGACCAGGGGGTTGGGACTGAAGCTTTCTTT. Translated, this gives CASSDQGVGTEAFF.